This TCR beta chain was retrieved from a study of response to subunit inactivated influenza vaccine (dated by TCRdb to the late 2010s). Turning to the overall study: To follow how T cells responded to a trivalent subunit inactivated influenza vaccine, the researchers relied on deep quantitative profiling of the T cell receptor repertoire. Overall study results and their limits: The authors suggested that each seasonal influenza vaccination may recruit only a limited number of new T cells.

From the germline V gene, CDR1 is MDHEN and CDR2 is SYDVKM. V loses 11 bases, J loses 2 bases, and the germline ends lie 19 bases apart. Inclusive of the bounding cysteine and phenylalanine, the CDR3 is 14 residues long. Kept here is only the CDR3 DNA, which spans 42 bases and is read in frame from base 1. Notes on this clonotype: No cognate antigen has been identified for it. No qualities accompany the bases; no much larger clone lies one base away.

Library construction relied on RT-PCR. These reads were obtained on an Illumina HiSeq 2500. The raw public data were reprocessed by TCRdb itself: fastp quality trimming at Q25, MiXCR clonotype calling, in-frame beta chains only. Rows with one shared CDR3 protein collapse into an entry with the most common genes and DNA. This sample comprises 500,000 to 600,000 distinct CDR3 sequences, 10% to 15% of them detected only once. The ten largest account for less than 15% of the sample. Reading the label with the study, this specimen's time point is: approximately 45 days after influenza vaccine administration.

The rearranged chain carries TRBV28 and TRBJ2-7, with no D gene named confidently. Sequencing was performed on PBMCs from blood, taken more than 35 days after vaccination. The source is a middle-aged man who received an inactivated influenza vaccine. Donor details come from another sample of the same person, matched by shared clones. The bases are TGTGCCGGCAAGTTCGGTTCGGAGCCCTACGAGCAGTACTTC. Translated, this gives CAGKFGSEPYEQYF.